This TCR beta chain was identified during a study of siplizumab effects on memory and regulatory T cells. Whole-study findings and limits: Memory T cells appeared less diverse than naive cells, which seemed to contribute substantially to alloresponse. Siplizumab conditions gave an average of around 70% Treg-derived mappable alloreactive CD4+ clones, versus roughly 25% for controls.

On this clone itself: Its antigen is not known.

Assay: immunoSEQ multiplex PCR; the TCRdb copy retains only in-frame clones and omits some. The table records around 100,000 clones, about 90% of them present only once. Sequencing used CD4+ T cells sorted from blood. The receptor was derived from a human donor in good health.

CDR3 DNA sequence: TGTGCCAGCACTAATTCAGGAACCGGAGAGCAGTACTTC. Translated, it gives CASTNSGTGEQYF. The chain carries TRBV21-1 and TRBJ2-7; the table's D call of TRBD1 was not tested on the DNA. TRBV21-1 is a pseudogene segment. The CDR3 is 13 residues long.